The 27 T cell receptor beta chains below come from one sample, sequenced in a study of blood T cell repertoires in COVID-19. Profiled with immunoSEQ multiplex PCR; TCRdb holds only in-frame clones, not every one. The sample lists a few hundred thousand clones; around 90% were seen once. The sequencing input was PBMCs or T cells enriched from blood (not recorded which). Source of these receptors: a young woman with acute COVID-19.

V usage is TRBV18 and J usage is TRBJ2-7, with a tentative D call TRBD2 (6 bases). The CDR3 length is 16 residues. Germline CDR1 and CDR2: KGHSH and LQKENI. V lost 0 bases to trimming and J lost 7 bases, with 19 bases between them. The CDR3 nucleotides are TGTGCCAGCTCACCACCGGGGGGTGGTAGGTTTGAGGAGCAGTACTTC. Translation: CASSPPGGGRFEEQYF.

V is TRBV6-5 and J is TRBJ2-7; no clear D gene. The CDR3 is made up of 11 amino acids. The germline CDR1 and CDR2 sequences are MNHEY and SVGAGI. V lost 2 bases to trimming and J lost 5 bases, with 4 bases between them. CDR3 residues: CASSYAHEQYF. CDR3 sequence (DNA): TGTGCCAGCAGTTACGCGCACGAGCAGTACTTC.

In this sample, this clone turned up a few times. This chain uses TRBV13 with TRBJ1-3; 9 bases align to TRBD1. Germline values: CDR1 PRHDT, CDR2 FYEKMQ (reference sequence). The CDR3 contains 17 residues. The J segment lost 4 bases and the V segment lost 1 base, leaving 8 bases of the junction unmatched. The DNA for the CDR3 is TGTGCCAGCAGCTTAGCCGGACAGGGGATGGCCGGAAACACCATATATTTT. Translation gives CASSLAGQGMAGNTIYF.

For this clone: The same CDR3 arises from other DNA sequences in this sample as well. The rearrangement joins TRBV28 to TRBJ2-1, with D perhaps TRBD2 (6 bases). The CDR3 is 15 residues long. Germline CDR1 reads MDHEN; CDR2 reads SYDVKM. The V end lost 2 bases, the J end lost 4 bases, and 12 bases lay between the germline ends. CDR3 protein: CASSLRGITYNEQFF. The CDR3 DNA follows: TGTGCCAGCAGTTTACGCGGGATAACATACAATGAGCAGTTCTTC.

J is TRBJ1-4 and V is TRBV11-2; no clear D. V was pared by 0 bases and J by 8 bases, with 13 bases between. Germline loops: CDR1 SGHAT, CDR2 FQNNGV. The CDR3 spans 15 residues. DNA of the CDR3: TGTGCCAGCAGCTTAGAAGGTAGGGAGAACGAAAAACTGTTTTTT. Translating it yields CASSLEGRENEKLFF.

The V gene is TRBV27, the J gene TRBJ1-1; D is perhaps TRBD1 (5 bases). CDR1 and CDR2 (germline): MNHEY, SMNVEV (reference sequence). The CDR3 totals 14 residues. Trimming took 6 bases from V and 0 from J, leaving 11 bases between them. In DNA, the CDR3 is TGTGCCAGCAGGGAGGGGTCGATGAACACTGAAGCTTTCTTT. Translated: CASREGSMNTEAFF.

The DNA of the CDR3 is TGTGCCAGCAGTGAACTCGGGTTAGACAATGAGCAGTTCTTC. This encodes CASSELGLDNEQFF. The V and J genes are TRBV2 and TRBJ2-1; D uncertain. From germline, CDR1 is SNHLY and CDR2 FYNNEI. This CDR3 is built from 14 residues. With 2 bases removed from V and 5 bases from J, the gap between germline ends came to 10 bases. The variable domain in full, with the rest retrieved from reference TRBV2 and TRBJ2-1, is EPEVTQTPSHQVTQMGQEVILRCVPISNHLYFYWYRQILGQKVEFLVSFYNNEISEKSEIFDDQFSVERPDGSNFTLKIRSTKLEDSAMYFCASSELGLDNEQFFGPGTRLTVL.

This chain links TRBV19 with TRBJ1-3; TRBD1 aligns across 7 bases. CDR3 length: 14 amino acids. The trim removed 5 bases at V and 2 bases at J, leaving 3 bases unmatched. Germline V lookup: CDR1 LNHDA, CDR2 SQIVND (reference sequence). CDR3 sequence: CASSFDRAGNTIYF. The CDR3 DNA reads TGTGCCAGTAGTTTCGACAGGGCTGGAAACACCATATATTTT.

In this sample, this clone turned up once. The chain links TRBV19 to TRBJ2-2; perhaps TRBD2 as D (6 bases). The CDR3 covers 15 residues. Trimming cost V 3 bases and J 4 bases, with 12 bases left between them. Germline V CDR1 and CDR2: LNHDA, SQIVND (reference sequence). CDR3 DNA: TGTGCCAGTAGTATGATTGCGGGAACCACCGGGGAGCTGTTTTTT. This encodes CASSMIAGTTGELFF.

This sequence joins TRBV10-2 and TRBJ1-5, with 7 bases matching TRBD1. V lost 6 bases and J lost 5; bases outside the gene matches: 10. The CDR3 is made up of 15 amino acids. Looked up from germline, CDR1 is WSHSY and CDR2 is SAAADI. The DNA of the CDR3 is TGCGCCAGCAGCCAGGGGGGCATAGGGTATCAGCCCCAGCATTTT. It specifies CASSQGGIGYQPQHF.

V usage is TRBV24-1 and J usage is TRBJ2-7, with 9 bases aligning to TRBD1. The CDR3 is 14 amino acids. The V and J ends lost 3 bases and 3 bases, in that order; junction bases with no gene match: 2. Germline loops: CDR1 KGHDR, CDR2 SFDVKD. CDR3 region: CATSDGGQGYEQYF. The CDR3 coding sequence is TGTGCCACCAGTGATGGGGGACAGGGCTACGAGCAGTACTTC.

V usage is TRBV19 and J usage is TRBJ1-2; 7 bases fit TRBD1. Trimming at V came to 7 bases and at J to 5 bases, leaving 7 bases not matched to a gene. Germline-derived CDR1 and CDR2 are LNHDA and SQIVND (reference sequence). The CDR3 runs to 13 residues. CDR3 in amino acids: CASKGTEKYGYTF. Here the CDR3 DNA reads TGTGCCAGTAAGGGGACAGAGAAATATGGCTACACCTTC.

The rearrangement joins TRBV2 to TRBJ1-5; D ambiguous. In germline, CDR1 is SNHLY, CDR2 FYNNEI. Between the trimmed V and J ends, which lost 3 bases and 4 bases, there was a span of 13 bases. The CDR3 has 15 residues. CDR3 coding DNA: TGTGCCAGCAGTGACAGAGTGGGCCTTAATCAGCCCCAGCATTTT. It codes for CASSDRVGLNQPQHF.

This clone has a single count. The identical CDR3 is also encoded by other nucleotide sequences in the sample. V and J are TRBV5-6 and TRBJ1-5; possible D gene TRBD1, 6 bases. V was clipped by 0 bases and J by 7 bases, with 11 bases between them. This CDR3 spans 14 amino acids. CDR1 and CDR2 (germline): SGHDT, YYEEEE. The DNA of the CDR3 is TGTGCCAGCAGCTTGGGAGGGGGAAGGCAGCCCCAGCATTTT. Encoded protein: CASSLGGGRQPQHF.

This rearrangement joins TRBV19 to TRBJ1-2, with D unclear. Trimming took off 1 base at V and 0 bases at J, with 3 bases between the two ends. The CDR3 totals 13 residues. Germline V lookup: CDR1 LNHDA, CDR2 SQIVND (reference sequence). CDR3 sequence reads: CASSIGANYGYTF. The CDR3 DNA reads as TGTGCCAGTAGTATAGGAGCTAACTATGGCTACACCTTC.

This clone was observed once. The chain recombines TRBV28 with TRBJ2-2, with TRBD1 identical over 11 bases. Trimming cost V 5 bases and J 4 bases; bases outside gene matches: 6. The CDR3 length is 16 residues. Germline lookup yields CDR1 MDHEN and CDR2 SYDVKM. DNA for the CDR3: TGTGCCAGCAGTCCTCCCGGGACAGGGGGCACCGGGGAGCTGTTTTTT. Encoded protein: CASSPPGTGGTGELFF.

This chain's CDR3 is CASSLGRVRNEQFF. The CDR3 nucleotides are TGTGCCAGCAGCTTAGGCAGGGTACGAAATGAGCAGTTCTTC. The J gene is TRBJ2-1, the V gene TRBV13; D is possibly TRBD1 (5 bases). The CDR3 contains 14 residues. V was trimmed by 0 bases and J by 7 bases, leaving 10 bases between them. CDR1 is PRHDT, CDR2 FYEKMQ, per germline (reference sequence).

V is TRBV5-1 and J is TRBJ2-5, with 9 bases aligning to TRBD1. With 0 bases clipped from V and 5 bases from J, the junction kept 5 bases outside the gene matches. Germline V lookup: CDR1 SGHRS, CDR2 YFSETQ. The CDR3 is 15 residues long. The CDR3, as DNA: TGCGCCAGCAGCTTGGATGGGACAGGGATCGAGACCCAGTACTTC. Protein: CASSLDGTGIETQYF.

The chain uses TRBV10-1 and TRBJ1-2; D is undetermined. The CDR3 totals 12 residues. Per germline, CDR1 WNHNN and CDR2 SYGVQD (reference sequence). Trimming left V 4 bases short and J 2 bases short, with 5 bases between. The CDR3 sequence: CASSGGNYGYTF. CDR3 DNA: TGCGCCAGCAGTGGAGGGAACTATGGCTACACCTTC.

The chain is built from TRBV19 and TRBJ2-7; 8 nucleotides align to TRBD2. The V gene's germline CDR1 is LNHDA and CDR2 SQIVND (reference sequence). There are 13 residues in the CDR3. J lost 7 bases, V lost 1 base, and 3 bases had no gene match. The CDR3 region is CASSIAGGREQYF. The DNA of the CDR3 is TGTGCCAGTAGTATAGCGGGAGGGAGGGAGCAGTACTTC.

The chain uses TRBV16 and TRBJ2-4; 8 nucleotides line up with TRBD1. The CDR3 spans 13 residues. The V gene end was trimmed by 0 bases and the J gene end by 13 bases; junction bases not matched to a gene: 5. Germline values: CDR1 KGHSY, CDR2 FQNENV. The CDR3, as DNA: TGTGCCAGCAGCCAATCCCTACAGGGGGACCAGTACTTC. Protein: CASSQSLQGDQYF.

This clone showed up just once. V gene TRBV27 combines with J gene TRBJ1-6, with D perhaps TRBD1 (5 bases). In germline, CDR1 is MNHEY, CDR2 SMNVEV (reference sequence). This CDR3 has 13 residues. Deletions cut 4 bases from V and 14 bases from J, with 15 bases between. The CDR3 nucleotides are TGTGCCAGCAGTTCTGACAGACTTTCTTCCCTCCACTTT. Amino acids: CASSSDRLSSLHF.

The chain uses TRBV2 and TRBJ1-4; possible D gene TRBD1, 5 bases. CDR1 and CDR2 from the germline V gene are SNHLY and FYNNEI. The CDR3 consists of 14 residues. Trimming shortened V by 3 bases and J by 8 bases, and 13 bases separated the two germline ends. The CDR3 loop reads CASSDFSGLEKLFF. CDR3 nucleotide sequence: TGTGCCAGCAGTGACTTTTCAGGGCTCGAAAAACTGTTTTTT.

This sequence joins TRBV11-2 and TRBJ2-3; tentatively, D is TRBD2 (6 bases). The CDR3 has 15 amino acids. The germline V gene encodes CDR1 SGHAT and CDR2 FQNNGV. V lost 5 bases and J 6 bases, leaving 18 bases between the germline ends. The chain's CDR3 is CASSPGRPGQDTQYF. CDR3 sequence (DNA): TGTGCCAGCAGCCCAGGGAGGCCCGGGCAGGATACGCAGTATTTT.

The rearrangement links TRBV29-1 to TRBJ1-5; TRBD1 matches 7 bases. The CDR3 sequence is 12 residues long. Germline CDR1 and CDR2: SQVTM and ANQGSEA. DNA for the CDR3: TGCAGTACAGGGGAAAGCAATCAGCCCCAGCATTTT. Protein product: CSTGESNQPQHF.

The V and J genes are TRBV10-3 and TRBJ2-7, with TRBD2 matching over 7 bases. Trimming removed 9 bases from V and 0 bases from J; junction bases left unmatched: 8. CDR3 length: 14 residues. CDR1 and CDR2 from the germline V gene are ENHRY and SYGVKD. The CDR3 protein is CAMGREGSSYEQYF. The CDR3 DNA reads TGTGCCATGGGAAGGGAGGGGAGCTCCTACGAGCAGTACTTC.

The genes are TRBV27 and TRBJ2-7; 11 bases fit TRBD1. The V and J ends lost 4 bases and 3 bases, in that order; junction bases with no gene match: 5. The CDR3 covers 15 residues. Per germline, CDR1 MNHEY and CDR2 SMNVEV (reference sequence). The CDR3 DNA reads TGTGCCAGCAGTTCGGGGGACAGGGGGATCTACGAGCAGTACTTC. This sequence encodes CASSSGDRGIYEQYF.